This T cell receptor beta chain appears in the sequencing data of a study of chronic HIV infection and antiretroviral therapy. CDR3 length equals 13 residues. The V end was cut by 0 bases, the J end by 7 bases, with 10 bases between. Germline CDR1 and CDR2: LGHNA and YSLEER. This clonotype was seen more than once but under ten times. TCRdb redid the calling of the 5' RACE reads with MiXCR, one entry per CDR3 protein. Seen here are more than 25,000 distinct CDR3 sequences, around 9% observed once, and the top ten hold roughly 2.7%. The rearrangement joins TRBV4-3 to TRBJ2-7; TRBD2 is a possible D gene (5 bases). The sequencing sample was made of peripheral blood. The receptor comes from an adult who had HIV and had not received antiretroviral therapy, or was an uninfected healthy control (not recorded which). CDR3 DNA sequence: TGCGCCAGCAGCCAAGAGGGATCGGGGGAGCAGTACTTC. It codes for CASSQEGSGEQYF.